Presented here are 13 T cell receptor beta chains from one specimen sequenced in a study of blood T cell repertoires in COVID-19. Assay: immunoSEQ multiplex PCR; the TCRdb copy retains only in-frame clones and omits some. In the table there are around 150,000 clones, over 75% of which are singletons. The source material was PBMCs or T cells enriched from blood (not recorded which). These receptors all stem from a woman aged 45-65 years who had recovered from COVID-19.

The V call is TRBV18, the J call TRBJ2-7; the D gene is possibly TRBD2 (5 bases). This CDR3 contains 14 residues. From germline, CDR1 is KGHSH and CDR2 LQKENI. The V end was cut by 1 base, the J end by 5 bases, with 12 bases between. This CDR3 is CASSPLGSPNEQYF. The DNA of the CDR3 is TGTGCCAGCTCACCACTAGGGAGCCCCAACGAGCAGTACTTC.

This rearrangement joins TRBV28 to TRBJ1-3; D might be TRBD1 (6 bases). The ends were cut back, 4 bases at V and 0 bases at J, with 19 bases in the middle. The length of the CDR3 is 18 residues. The germline gives CDR1 MDHEN, CDR2 SYDVKM. This CDR3 is CASSSWKDSGFSGNTIYF. CDR3 DNA: TGTGCCAGCAGTTCCTGGAAGGACAGTGGATTCTCTGGAAACACCATATATTTT.

V is TRBV10-3 and J is TRBJ1-5, with D unclear. The length of the CDR3 is 17 residues. Trimming removed 0 bases from V and 3 bases from J, with 15 bases in between. Germline V lookup: CDR1 ENHRY, CDR2 SYGVKD. DNA for the CDR3: TGTGCCATCAGTGAGTCGAACGCGCCAGGCCCCAATCAGCCCCAGCATTTT. Its translation is CAISESNAPGPNQPQHF.

The V and J genes are TRBV28 and TRBJ1-3, with 10 bases identical to TRBD1. Germline assignment: CDR1 MDHEN and CDR2 SYDVKM. The CDR3 runs to 18 residues. J gave up 0 bases and V 1 base, and 6 bases lay outside the gene matches. In DNA, the CDR3 is TGTGCCAGCAGTTTATCCGGACAGGGGGATTACTCTGGAAACACCATATATTTT. It is translated as CASSLSGQGDYSGNTIYF.

The rearrangement joins TRBV20-1 to TRBJ2-1; D is unresolved. V lost 3 bases and J lost 9, with 9 bases in between. CDR1 DFQATT and CDR2 SNEGSKA come from the germline V gene (reference sequence). The CDR3 is made up of 11 amino acids. The CDR3 sequence: CSASRVGEQFF. In nucleotides, the CDR3 is TGCAGTGCTAGTCGAGTTGGTGAGCAGTTCTTC.

This clone appeared once. The chain combines TRBV3-1 (or the pseudogene TRBV3-2) with TRBJ1-1; a weak D match, TRBD1 (5 bases). Germline assignment: CDR1 LGHDT and CDR2 YNNKEL (reference sequence). This CDR3 region has 12 residues. Trimming cost V 10 bases and J 1 base, with 10 bases left between them. The CDR3 sequence: CATQGPNTEAFF. The CDR3 nucleotides are TGTGCCACCCAGGGCCCGAACACTGAAGCTTTCTTT.

The chain employs TRBV3-1 (or the pseudogene TRBV3-2) and TRBJ1-2; D call uncertain. The CDR3 length is 12 residues. V was trimmed by 3 bases and J by 8 bases, leaving 10 bases between them. Germline V gene data show CDR1 as LGHDT and CDR2 as YNNKEL (reference sequence). This CDR3 reads CASSQGQSGYTF. CDR3 DNA sequence: TGTGCCAGCAGCCAGGGCCAGTCAGGCTACACCTTC.

The J gene is TRBJ1-4, the V gene TRBV2; 7 nucleotides agree with TRBD1. V lost 7 bases, J lost 7 bases, and 9 bases stayed unmatched. This CDR3 has 14 amino acids. Germline values: CDR1 SNHLY, CDR2 FYNNEI. The CDR3 bases are TGTGCCAGCAAGATCCAGGGGGGACCTGAAAAACTGTTTTTT. Amino acid sequence: CASKIQGGPEKLFF.

In its sample, this clone was seen once. J is TRBJ2-1 and V is TRBV6-2 or TRBV6-3, with 8 bases that match TRBD2. Trimming cost V 4 bases and J 2 bases; bases outside gene matches: 4. Germline values: CDR1 MNHEY, CDR2 SVGEGT. This CDR3 region has 15 residues. CDR3 DNA: TGTGCCAGCAGTTCCCAGCGGGGGACCTACAATGAGCAGTTCTTC. It codes for CASSSQRGTYNEQFF.

This clone was observed a few times. The chain combines TRBV7-8 with TRBJ1-5, with 7 bases identical to TRBD1. The CDR3 extends over 14 amino acids. With V trimmed by 4 bases and J by 7 bases, 7 bases remained unmatched. Germline CDR1 SGHVS, CDR2 FQNEAQ. DNA of the CDR3: TGTGCCAGCAGCTCTAAGACAGGGTTCCAGCCCCAGCATTTT. It is translated as CASSSKTGFQPQHF.

In its sample, this clone was seen a few times. The rearrangement links TRBV5-1 to TRBJ1-6, with TRBD1 matching 9 bases. CDR1 and CDR2 from the germline V gene are SGHRS and YFSETQ. This CDR3 is built from 15 residues. V was pared by 6 bases and J by 5 bases, with 6 bases of the junction left unmatched. The CDR3 sequence is CASKNTGGHNSPLHF. The CDR3 DNA follows: TGCGCCAGCAAAAATACAGGGGGCCATAATTCACCCCTCCACTTT. Full variable domain (missing parts from reference TRBV5-1 and TRBJ1-6): KAGVTQTPRYLIKTRGQQVTLSCSPISGHRSVSWYQQTPGQGLQFLFEYFSETQRNKGNFPGRFSGRQFSNSRSEMNVSTLELGDSALYLCASKNTGGHNSPLHFGNGTRLTVT.

This clone has more than one count but fewer than ten. The gene calls are TRBV9 and TRBJ1-4, with a possible D match to TRBD1 (6 bases). CDR3 length: 15 amino acids. CDR1 and CDR2 from the germline V gene are SGDLS and YYNGEE. The V gene lost 1 base and the J gene lost 7 bases, with 14 bases spanning the gap. DNA for the CDR3: TGTGCCAGCAGCGTATCGTCAGGGGTTCGTGAAAAACTGTTTTTT. It specifies CASSVSSGVREKLFF.

This clone was counted between two and nine times. The V and J genes are TRBV6-5 and TRBJ1-2; D not certain. The germline CDR1 and CDR2 sequences are MNHEY and SVGAGI. There are 14 residues in the CDR3. Trimming took off 4 bases at V and 4 bases at J, with 13 bases between the two ends. The CDR3 DNA reads as TGTGCCAGCAGTTCGCTTTTGGCACCCTATGGCTACACCTTC. Translated: CASSSLLAPYGYTF.